This note documents a single T cell receptor beta chain sequence. Its antigen remains unidentified. Produced via immunoSEQ multiplex PCR; TCRdb's table is partial and in-frame only. This sample yields 64,000 or so clones, of which around 78% are seen a single time; just under 2% belongs to the top ten. The source of the sample is a study of vaccination effects on CD4 cells after COVID-19. Ahead of sequencing, the ViraFEST assay grew antigen-specific CD4+ T cells using viral peptide pools. The culture ran for roughly ten days before CD4+ T cells were isolated. All participants had two doses of either the BNT162b2 or mRNA-1273 vaccine. The TCR sequence derives from a human donor who received a COVID-19 vaccine. The sample here was CD4+ T cells from PBMCs cultured with HCoV-OC43 spike peptides, taken after COVID-19 vaccination. The subset was: HCoV-OC43 spike overlapping peptide pool stimulation.

CDR3 sequence: CASSQTGGVRYGYTF. The DNA for the CDR3 is TGTGCCAGCAGCCAAACAGGGGGGGTCCGGTATGGCTACACCTTC. The chain has TRBV14 and TRBJ1-2, with 8 nucleotides matching TRBD1. The CDR3 sequence is 15 residues long. The V gene's germline CDR1 is SGHDN and CDR2 FVKESK. V lost 2 bases and J lost 5; bases outside the gene matches: 7.